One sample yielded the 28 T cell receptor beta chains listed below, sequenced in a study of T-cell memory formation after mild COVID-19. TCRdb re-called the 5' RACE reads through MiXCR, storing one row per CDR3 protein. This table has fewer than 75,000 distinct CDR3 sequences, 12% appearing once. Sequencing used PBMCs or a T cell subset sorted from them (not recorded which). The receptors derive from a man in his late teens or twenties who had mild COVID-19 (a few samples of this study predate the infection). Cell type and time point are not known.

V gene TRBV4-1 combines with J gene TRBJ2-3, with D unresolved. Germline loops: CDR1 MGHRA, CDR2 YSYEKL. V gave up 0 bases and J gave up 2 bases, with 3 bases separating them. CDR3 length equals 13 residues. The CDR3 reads CASSQDATDTQYF. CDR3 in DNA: TGCGCCAGCAGCCAAGACGCCACAGATACGCAGTATTTT.

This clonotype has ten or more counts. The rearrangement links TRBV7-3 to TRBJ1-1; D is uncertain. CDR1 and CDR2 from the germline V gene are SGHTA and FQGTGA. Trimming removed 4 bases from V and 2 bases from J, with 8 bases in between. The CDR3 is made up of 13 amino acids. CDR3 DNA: TGTGCCAGCAGCTCCGGACCCAACACTGAAGCTTTCTTT. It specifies CASSSGPNTEAFF.

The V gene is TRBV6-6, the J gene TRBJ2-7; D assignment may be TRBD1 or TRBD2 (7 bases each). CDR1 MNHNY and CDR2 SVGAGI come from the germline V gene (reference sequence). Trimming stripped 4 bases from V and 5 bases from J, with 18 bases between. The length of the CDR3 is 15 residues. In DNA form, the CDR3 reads TGTGCCAGCAGTTCCGCAGGGGGGGGCCGGAACGAGCAGTACTTC. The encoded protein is CASSSAGGGRNEQYF.

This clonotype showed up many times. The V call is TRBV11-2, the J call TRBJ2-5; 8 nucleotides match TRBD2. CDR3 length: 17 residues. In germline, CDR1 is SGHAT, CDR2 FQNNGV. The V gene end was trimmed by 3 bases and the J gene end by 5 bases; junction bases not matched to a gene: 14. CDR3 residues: CASSFHAPRGLVETQYF. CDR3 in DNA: TGTGCCAGCAGCTTCCACGCCCCCCGGGGACTAGTGGAGACCCAGTACTTC. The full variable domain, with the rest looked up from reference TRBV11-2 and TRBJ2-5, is EAGVAQSPRYKIIEKRQSVAFWCNPISGHATLYWYQQILGQGPKLLIQFQNNGVVDDSQLPKDRFSAERLKGVDSTLKIQPAKLEDSAVYLCASSFHAPRGLVETQYFGPGTRLLVL.

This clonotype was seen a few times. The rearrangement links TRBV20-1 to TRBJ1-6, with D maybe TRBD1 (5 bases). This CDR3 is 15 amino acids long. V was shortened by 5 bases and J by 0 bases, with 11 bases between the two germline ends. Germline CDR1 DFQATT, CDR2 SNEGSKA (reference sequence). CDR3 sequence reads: CSAPDGGSYNSPLHF. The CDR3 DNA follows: TGCAGTGCTCCTGACGGGGGCTCCTATAATTCACCCCTCCACTTT.

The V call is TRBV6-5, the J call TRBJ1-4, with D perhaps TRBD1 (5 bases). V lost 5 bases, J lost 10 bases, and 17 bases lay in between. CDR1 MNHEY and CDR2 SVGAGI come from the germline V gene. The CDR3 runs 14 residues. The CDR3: CASSADRGRVKLFF. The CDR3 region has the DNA TGTGCCAGCAGTGCAGACCGGGGCCGTGTAAAACTGTTTTTT.

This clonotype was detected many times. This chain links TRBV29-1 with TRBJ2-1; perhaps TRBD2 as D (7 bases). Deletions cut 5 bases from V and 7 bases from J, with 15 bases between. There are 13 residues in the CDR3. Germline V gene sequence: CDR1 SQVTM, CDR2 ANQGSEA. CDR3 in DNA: TGCAGCGTTTGGGGGGGCCACGGGAATGAGCAGTTCTTC. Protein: CSVWGGHGNEQFF.

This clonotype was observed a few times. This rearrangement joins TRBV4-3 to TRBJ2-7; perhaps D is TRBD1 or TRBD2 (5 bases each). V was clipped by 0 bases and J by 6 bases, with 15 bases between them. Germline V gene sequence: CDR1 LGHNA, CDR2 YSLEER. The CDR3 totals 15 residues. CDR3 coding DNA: TGCGCCAGCAGCCAAGACCACAGGCTGGGAGCCGAGCAGTACTTC. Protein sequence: CASSQDHRLGAEQYF.

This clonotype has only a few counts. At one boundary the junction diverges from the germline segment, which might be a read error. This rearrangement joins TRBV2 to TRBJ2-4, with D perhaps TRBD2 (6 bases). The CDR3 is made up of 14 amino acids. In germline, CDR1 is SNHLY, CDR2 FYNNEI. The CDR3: CASSGGGLGNIQHF. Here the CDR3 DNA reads TGTGCCAGCAGTGGTGGAGGGCTAGGAAACATTCAGCACTTC.

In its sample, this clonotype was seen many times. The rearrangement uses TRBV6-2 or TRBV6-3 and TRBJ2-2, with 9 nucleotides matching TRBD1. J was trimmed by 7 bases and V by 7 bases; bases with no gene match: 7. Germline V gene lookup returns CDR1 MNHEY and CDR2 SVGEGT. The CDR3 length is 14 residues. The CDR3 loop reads CASISGTGIGELFF. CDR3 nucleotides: TGTGCCAGCATCTCCGGGACAGGGATCGGGGAGCTGTTTTTT.

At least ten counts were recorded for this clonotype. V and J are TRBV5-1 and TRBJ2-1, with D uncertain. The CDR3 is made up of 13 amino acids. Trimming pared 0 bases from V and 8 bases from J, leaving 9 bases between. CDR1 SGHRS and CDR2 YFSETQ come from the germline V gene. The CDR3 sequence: CASSLEVVDEQFF. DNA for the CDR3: TGCGCCAGCAGCTTGGAGGTCGTGGATGAGCAGTTCTTC.

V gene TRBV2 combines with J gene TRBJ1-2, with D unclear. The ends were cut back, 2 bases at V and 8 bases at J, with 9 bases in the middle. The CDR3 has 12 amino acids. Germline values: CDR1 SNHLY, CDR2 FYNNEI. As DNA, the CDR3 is TGTGCCAGCAGTGAATGGGAAGGGGGCTACACCTTC. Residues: CASSEWEGGYTF.

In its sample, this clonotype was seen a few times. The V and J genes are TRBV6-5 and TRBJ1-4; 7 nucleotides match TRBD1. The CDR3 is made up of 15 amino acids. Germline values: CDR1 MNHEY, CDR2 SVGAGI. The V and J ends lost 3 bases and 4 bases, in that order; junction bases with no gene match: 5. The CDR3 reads CASSYGDRDNEKLFF. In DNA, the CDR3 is TGTGCCAGCAGTTATGGAGACAGGGATAATGAAAAACTGTTTTTT.

Written as DNA, the CDR3 is TGTGCCGGGGACACCCGGCGGACGCAGTATTTT. Amino acids: CAGDTRRTQYF. The chain has TRBV30 and TRBJ2-3; a weak D match, TRBD1 (6 bases). The V end was cut by 8 bases, the J end by 9 bases, with 15 bases between. The CDR3 spans 11 residues. Germline V CDR1 and CDR2: GTSNPN, SVGIG (reference sequence).

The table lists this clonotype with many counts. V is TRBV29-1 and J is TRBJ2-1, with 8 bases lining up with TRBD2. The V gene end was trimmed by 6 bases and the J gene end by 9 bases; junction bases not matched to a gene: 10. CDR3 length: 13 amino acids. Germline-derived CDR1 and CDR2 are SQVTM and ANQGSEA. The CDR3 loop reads CSVGGGVHVEQFF. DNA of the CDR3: TGCAGCGTCGGGGGGGGGGTACACGTTGAGCAGTTCTTC.

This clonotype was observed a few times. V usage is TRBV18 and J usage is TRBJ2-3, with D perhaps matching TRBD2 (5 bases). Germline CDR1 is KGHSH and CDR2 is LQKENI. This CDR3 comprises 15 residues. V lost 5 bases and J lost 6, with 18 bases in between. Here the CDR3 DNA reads TGTGCCAGCTCAATCGGCGGGCCCGGTAGGGATACGCAGTATTTT. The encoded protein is CASSIGGPGRDTQYF.

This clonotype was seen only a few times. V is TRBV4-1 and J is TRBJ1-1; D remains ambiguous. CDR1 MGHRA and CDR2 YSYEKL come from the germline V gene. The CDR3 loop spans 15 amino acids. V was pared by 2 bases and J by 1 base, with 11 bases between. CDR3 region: CASSQWLGPNTEAFF. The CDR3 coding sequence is TGCGCCAGCAGCCAATGGTTAGGACCGAACACTGAAGCTTTCTTT.

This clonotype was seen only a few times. CDR3 in DNA: TGTGCCAGCAGCCACGGACTAGCGGGATACGAGCAGTACGTC. Its protein is CASSHGLAGYEQYV. This chain joins TRBV21-1 and TRBJ2-7; the table's D call, TRBD2, was not checked against the DNA. TRBV21-1 is a documented pseudogene. The CDR3 spans 14 residues.

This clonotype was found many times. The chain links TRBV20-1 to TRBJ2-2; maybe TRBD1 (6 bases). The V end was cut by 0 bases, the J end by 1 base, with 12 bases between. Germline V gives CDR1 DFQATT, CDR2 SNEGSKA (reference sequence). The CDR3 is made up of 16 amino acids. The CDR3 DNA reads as TGCAGTGCTAGAGATCAGCCGGGACAGAACACCGGGGAGCTGTTTTTT. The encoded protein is CSARDQPGQNTGELFF.

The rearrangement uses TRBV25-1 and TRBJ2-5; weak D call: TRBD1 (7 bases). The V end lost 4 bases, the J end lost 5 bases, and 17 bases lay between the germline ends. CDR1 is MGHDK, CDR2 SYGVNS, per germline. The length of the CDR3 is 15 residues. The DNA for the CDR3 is TGTGCCAGCAGTGGAGGACAGGAGGGAGAGGAGACCCAGTACTTC. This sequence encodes CASSGGQEGEETQYF.

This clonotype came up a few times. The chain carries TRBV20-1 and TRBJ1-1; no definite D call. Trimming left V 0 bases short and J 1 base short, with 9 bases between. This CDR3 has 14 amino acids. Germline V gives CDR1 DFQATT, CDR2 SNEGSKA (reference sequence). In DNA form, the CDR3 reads TGCAGTGCTAGAGAGCCCCGAGGGAACACTGAAGCTTTCTTT. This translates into CSAREPRGNTEAFF.

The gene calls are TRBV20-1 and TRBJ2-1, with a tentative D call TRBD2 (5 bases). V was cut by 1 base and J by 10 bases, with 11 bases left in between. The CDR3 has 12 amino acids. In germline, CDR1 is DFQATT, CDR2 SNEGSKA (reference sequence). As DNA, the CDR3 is TGCAGTGCTAGAGTGGGAGACACAGAGCAGTTCTTC. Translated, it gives CSARVGDTEQFF.

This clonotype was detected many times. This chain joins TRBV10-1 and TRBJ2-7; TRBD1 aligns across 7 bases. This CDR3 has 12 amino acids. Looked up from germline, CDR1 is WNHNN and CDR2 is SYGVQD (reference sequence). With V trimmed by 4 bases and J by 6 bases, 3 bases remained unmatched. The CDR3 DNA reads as TGCGCCAGCAGTGGTGCAGGGGGCGAGCAGTACTTC. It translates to CASSGAGGEQYF.

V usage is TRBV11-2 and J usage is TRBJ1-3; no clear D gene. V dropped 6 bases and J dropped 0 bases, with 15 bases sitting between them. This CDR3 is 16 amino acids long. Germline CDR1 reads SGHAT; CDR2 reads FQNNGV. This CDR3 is CASRKPGGPSGNTIYF. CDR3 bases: TGTGCCAGCAGGAAACCTGGAGGCCCCTCTGGAAACACCATATATTTT. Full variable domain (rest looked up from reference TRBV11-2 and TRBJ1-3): EAGVAQSPRYKIIEKRQSVAFWCNPISGHATLYWYQQILGQGPKLLIQFQNNGVVDDSQLPKDRFSAERLKGVDSTLKIQPAKLEDSAVYLCASRKPGGPSGNTIYFGEGSWLTVV.

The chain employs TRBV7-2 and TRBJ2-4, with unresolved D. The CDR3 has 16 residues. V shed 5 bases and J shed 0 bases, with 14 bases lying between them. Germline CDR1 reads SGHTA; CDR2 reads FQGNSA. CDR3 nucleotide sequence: TGTGCCAGCAGCCCTCGGGTGGCACTAGCCAAAAACATTCAGTACTTC. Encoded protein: CASSPRVALAKNIQYF.

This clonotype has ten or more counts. The CDR3 bases are TGTGCCAGCAGCGTAGGGGGAGCCCGACAAGGGGATGAGCAGTTCTTC. The encoded protein is CASSVGGARQGDEQFF. This chain connects TRBV9 to TRBJ2-1; TRBD1 or TRBD2 may be the D gene (5 bases each). The CDR3 spans 16 residues. Germline V CDR1 and CDR2: SGDLS, YYNGEE. Trimming took 0 bases from V and 8 from J, leaving 18 bases between them.

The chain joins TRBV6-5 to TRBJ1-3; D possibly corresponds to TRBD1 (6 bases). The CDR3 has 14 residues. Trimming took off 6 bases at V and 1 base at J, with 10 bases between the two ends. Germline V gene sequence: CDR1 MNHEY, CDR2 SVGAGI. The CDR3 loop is CASSTGTSGNTIYF. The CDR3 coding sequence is TGTGCCAGCAGCACCGGGACATCTGGAAACACCATATATTTT.

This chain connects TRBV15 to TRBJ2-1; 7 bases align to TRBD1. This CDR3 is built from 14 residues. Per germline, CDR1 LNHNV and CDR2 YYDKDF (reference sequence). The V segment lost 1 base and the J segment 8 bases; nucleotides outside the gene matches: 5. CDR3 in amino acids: CATSRGQGLDEQFF. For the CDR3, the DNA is TGTGCCACCAGCAGAGGACAGGGTCTTGATGAGCAGTTCTTC.